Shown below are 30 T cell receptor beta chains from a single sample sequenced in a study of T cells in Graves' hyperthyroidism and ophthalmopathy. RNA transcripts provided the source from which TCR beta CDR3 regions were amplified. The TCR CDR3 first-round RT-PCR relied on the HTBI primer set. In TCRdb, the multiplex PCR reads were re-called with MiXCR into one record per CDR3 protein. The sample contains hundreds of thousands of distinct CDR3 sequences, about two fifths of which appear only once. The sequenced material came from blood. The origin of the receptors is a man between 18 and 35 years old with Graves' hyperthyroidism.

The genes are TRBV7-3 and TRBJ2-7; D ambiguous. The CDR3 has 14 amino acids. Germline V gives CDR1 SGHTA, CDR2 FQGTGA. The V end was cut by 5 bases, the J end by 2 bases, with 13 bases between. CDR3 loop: CASSLESLTYEQYF. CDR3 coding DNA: TGTGCCAGCAGCCTCGAGTCGCTTACCTACGAGCAGTACTTC.

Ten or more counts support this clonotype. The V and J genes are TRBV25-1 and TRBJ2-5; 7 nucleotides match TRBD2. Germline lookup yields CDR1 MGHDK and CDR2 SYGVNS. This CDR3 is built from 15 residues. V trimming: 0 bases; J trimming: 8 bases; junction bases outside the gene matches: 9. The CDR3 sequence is CASSEYFGTTETQYF. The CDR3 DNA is TGTGCCAGCAGTGAATATTTCGGGACTACTGAAACCCAGTACTTC.

CDR3 DNA: TGTGCCAGCGGGGGGGTCGGTCAGCCCCAGCATTTT. Translating it yields CASGGVGQPQHF. The V call is TRBV7-2, the J call TRBJ1-5; TRBD1 might be the D (5 bases). Germline CDR1 and CDR2: SGHTA and FQGNSA. This CDR3 region has 12 residues. Trimming took 8 bases from V and 6 from J, leaving 11 bases between them.

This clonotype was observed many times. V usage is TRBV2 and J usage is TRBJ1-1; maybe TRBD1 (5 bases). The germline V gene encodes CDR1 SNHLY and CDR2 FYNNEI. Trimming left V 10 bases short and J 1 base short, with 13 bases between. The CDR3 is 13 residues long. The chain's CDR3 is CATAPGPNTEAFF. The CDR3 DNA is TGTGCCACGGCCCCAGGGCCGAACACTGAAGCTTTCTTT.

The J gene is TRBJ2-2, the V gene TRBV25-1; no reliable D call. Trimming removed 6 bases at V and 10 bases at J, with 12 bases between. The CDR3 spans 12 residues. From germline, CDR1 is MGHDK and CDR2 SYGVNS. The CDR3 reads CASSATSVELFF. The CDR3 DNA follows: TGTGCCAGCAGCGCCACCTCGGTGGAGCTGTTTTTT.

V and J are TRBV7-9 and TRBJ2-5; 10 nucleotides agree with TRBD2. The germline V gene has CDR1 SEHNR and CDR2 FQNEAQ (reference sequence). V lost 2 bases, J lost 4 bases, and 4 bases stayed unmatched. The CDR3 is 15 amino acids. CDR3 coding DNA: TGTGCCAGCAGCTTAAATCTAGCGGGAGTAGAGACCCAGTACTTC. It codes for CASSLNLAGVETQYF.

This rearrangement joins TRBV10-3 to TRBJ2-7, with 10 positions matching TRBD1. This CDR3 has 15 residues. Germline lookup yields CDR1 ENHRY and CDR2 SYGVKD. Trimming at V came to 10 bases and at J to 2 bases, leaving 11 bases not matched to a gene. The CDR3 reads CASTVTGGRTYEQYF. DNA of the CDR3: TGTGCCAGTACCGTGACAGGGGGCAGGACCTACGAGCAGTACTTC.

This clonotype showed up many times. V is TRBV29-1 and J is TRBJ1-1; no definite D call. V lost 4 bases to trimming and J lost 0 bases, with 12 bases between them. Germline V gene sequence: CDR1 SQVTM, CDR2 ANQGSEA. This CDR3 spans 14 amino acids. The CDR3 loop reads CSVVMERMNTEAFF. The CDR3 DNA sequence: TGCAGCGTTGTGATGGAGAGGATGAACACTGAAGCTTTCTTT.

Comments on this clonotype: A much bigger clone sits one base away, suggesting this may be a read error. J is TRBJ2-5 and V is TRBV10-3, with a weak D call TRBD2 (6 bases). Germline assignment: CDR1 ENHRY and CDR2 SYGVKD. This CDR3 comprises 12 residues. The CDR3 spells CAISPGREAQYF. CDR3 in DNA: TGTGCCATCAGCCCCGGGAGAGAGGCCCAGTACTTC.

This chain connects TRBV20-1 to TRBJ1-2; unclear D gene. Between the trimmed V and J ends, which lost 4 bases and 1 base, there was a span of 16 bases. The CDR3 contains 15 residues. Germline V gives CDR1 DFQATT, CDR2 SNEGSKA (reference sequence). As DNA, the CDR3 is TGCAGTGCTAAAGGAGCCGGGCCCGTTAACTATGGCTACACCTTC. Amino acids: CSAKGAGPVNYGYTF.

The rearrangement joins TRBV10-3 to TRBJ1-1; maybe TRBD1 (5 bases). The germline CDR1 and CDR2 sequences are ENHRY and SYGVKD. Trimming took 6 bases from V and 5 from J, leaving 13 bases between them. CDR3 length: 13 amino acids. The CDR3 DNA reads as TGTGCCATCAGGGCGGCAGGGAGTACTGAAGCTTTCTTT. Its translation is CAIRAAGSTEAFF.

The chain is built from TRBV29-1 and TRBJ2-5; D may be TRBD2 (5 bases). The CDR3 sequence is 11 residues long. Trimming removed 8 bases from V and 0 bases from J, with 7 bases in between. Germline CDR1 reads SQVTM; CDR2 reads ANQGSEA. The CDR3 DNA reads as TGCAGCCTGGACTACCAAGAGACCCAGTACTTC. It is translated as CSLDYQETQYF.

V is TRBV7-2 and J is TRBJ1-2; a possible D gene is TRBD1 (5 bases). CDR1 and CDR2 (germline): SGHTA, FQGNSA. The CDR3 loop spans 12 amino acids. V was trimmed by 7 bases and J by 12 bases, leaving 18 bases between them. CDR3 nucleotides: TGTGCCAGCAACCTGTACGGGGACGGGAACACCTTC. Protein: CASNLYGDGNTF.

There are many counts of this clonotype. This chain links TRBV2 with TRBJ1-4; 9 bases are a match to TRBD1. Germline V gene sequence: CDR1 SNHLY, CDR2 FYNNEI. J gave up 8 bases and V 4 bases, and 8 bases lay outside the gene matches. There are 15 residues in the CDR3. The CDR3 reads CASSVGTGPAEKLFF. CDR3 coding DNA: TGTGCCAGCAGTGTAGGGACAGGGCCGGCCGAAAAACTGTTTTTT.

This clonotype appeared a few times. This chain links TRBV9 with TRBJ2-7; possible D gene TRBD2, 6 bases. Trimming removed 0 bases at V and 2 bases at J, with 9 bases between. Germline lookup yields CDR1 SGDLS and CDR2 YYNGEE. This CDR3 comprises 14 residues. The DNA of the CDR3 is TGTGCCAGCAGCGTAGACCAGCGGGCCTACGAGCAGTACTTC. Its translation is CASSVDQRAYEQYF.

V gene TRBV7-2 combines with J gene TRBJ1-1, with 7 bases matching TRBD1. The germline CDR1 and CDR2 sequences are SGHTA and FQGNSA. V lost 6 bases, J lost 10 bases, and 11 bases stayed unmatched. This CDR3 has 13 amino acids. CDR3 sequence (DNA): TGTGCCAGCAGTTTATCAGGGGGTTTTGGAGCTTTCTTT. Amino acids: CASSLSGGFGAFF.

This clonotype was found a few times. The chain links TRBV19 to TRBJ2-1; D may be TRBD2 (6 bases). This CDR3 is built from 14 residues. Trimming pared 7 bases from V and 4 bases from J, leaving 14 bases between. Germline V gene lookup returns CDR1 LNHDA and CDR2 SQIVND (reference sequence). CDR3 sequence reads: CASTAGTDYNEQFF. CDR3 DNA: TGTGCCAGTACTGCCGGGACTGATTACAATGAGCAGTTCTTC.

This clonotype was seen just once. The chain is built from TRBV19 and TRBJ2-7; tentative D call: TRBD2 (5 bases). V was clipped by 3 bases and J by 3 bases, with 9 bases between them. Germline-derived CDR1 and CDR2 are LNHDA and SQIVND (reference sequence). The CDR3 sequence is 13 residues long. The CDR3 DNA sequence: TGTGCCAGTAGTATTGGTGAGGGCTACGAGCAGTACTTC. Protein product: CASSIGEGYEQYF.

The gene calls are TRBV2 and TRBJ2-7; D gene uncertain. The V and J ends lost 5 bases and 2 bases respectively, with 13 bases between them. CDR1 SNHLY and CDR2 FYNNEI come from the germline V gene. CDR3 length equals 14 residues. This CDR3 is CASSPVGLPYEQYF. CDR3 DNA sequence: TGTGCCAGCAGTCCCGTTGGGCTACCCTACGAGCAGTACTTC. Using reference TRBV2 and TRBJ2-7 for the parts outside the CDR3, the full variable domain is EPEVTQTPSHQVTQMGQEVILRCVPISNHLYFYWYRQILGQKVEFLVSFYNNEISEKSEIFDDQFSVERPDGSNFTLKIRSTKLEDSAMYFCASSPVGLPYEQYFGPGTRLTVT.

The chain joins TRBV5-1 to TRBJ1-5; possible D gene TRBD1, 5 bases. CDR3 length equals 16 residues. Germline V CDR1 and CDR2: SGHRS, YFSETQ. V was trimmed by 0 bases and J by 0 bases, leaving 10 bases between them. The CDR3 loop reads CASSLEGANSNQPQHF. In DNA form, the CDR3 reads TGCGCCAGCAGCTTGGAAGGGGCGAATAGCAATCAGCCCCAGCATTTT.

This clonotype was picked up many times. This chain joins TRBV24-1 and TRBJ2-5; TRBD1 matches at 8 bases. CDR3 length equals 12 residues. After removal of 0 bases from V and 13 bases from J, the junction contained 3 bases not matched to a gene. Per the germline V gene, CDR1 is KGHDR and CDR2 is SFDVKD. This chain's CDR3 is CATSDLEGQGYF. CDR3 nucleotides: TGTGCCACCAGTGATTTGGAAGGACAGGGGTACTTC.

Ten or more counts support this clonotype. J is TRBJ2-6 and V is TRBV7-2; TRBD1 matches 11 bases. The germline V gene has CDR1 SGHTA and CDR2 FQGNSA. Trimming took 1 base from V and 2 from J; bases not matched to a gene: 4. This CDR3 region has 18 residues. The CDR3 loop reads CASSLVGQGATGANVLTF. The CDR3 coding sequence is TGTGCCAGCAGCTTAGTTGGACAGGGGGCTACTGGGGCCAACGTCCTGACTTTC. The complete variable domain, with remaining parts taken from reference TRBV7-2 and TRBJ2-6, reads GAGVSQSPSNKVTEKGKDVELRCDPISGHTALYWYRQSLGQGLEFLIYFQGNSAPDKSGLPSDRFSAERTGGSVSTLTIQRTQQEDSAVYLCASSLVGQGATGANVLTFGAGSRLTVL.

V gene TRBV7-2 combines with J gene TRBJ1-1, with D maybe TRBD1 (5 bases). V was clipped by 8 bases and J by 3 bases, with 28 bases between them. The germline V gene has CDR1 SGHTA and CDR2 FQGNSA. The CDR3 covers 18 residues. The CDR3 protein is CASSPLGSQGVRDTEAFF. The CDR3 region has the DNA TGTGCCAGCTCACCACTTGGTAGTCAAGGGGTGAGGGACACTGAAGCTTTCTTT.

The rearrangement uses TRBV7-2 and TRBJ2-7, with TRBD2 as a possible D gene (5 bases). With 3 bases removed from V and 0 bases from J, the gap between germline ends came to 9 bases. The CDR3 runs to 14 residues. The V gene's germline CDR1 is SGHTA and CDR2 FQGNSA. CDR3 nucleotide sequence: TGTGCCAGCAGCTTCTTCCGGGACTCCTACGAGCAGTACTTC. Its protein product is CASSFFRDSYEQYF. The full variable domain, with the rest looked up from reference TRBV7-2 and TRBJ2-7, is GAGVSQSPSNKVTEKGKDVELRCDPISGHTALYWYRQSLGQGLEFLIYFQGNSAPDKSGLPSDRFSAERTGGSVSTLTIQRTQQEDSAVYLCASSFFRDSYEQYFGPGTRLTVT.

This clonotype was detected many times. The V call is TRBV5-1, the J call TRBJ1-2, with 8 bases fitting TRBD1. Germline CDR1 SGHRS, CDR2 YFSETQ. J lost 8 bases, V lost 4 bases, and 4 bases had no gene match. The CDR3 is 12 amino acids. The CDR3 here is CASSTDRGGYTF. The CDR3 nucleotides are TGCGCCAGCAGCACAGACAGGGGAGGCTACACCTTC.

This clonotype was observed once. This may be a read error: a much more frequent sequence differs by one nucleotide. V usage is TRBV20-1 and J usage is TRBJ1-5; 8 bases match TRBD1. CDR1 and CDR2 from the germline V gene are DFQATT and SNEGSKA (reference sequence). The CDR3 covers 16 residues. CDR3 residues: CSATDRAEYSNQLQHF. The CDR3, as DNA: TGCAGTGCAACGGACAGGGCGGAATATAGCAATCAGCTCCAGCATTTT.

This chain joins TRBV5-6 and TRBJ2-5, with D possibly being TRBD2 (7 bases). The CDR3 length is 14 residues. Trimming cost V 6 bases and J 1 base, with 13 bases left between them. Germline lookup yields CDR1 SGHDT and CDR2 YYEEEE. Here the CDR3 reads CASTLRGGQETQYF. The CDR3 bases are TGTGCCAGCACTTTAAGGGGGGGCCAAGAGACCCAGTACTTC. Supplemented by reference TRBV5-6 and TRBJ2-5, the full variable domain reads DAGVTQSPTHLIKTRGQQVTLRCSPKSGHDTVSWYQQALGQGPQFIFQYYEEEERQRGNFPDRFSGHQFPNYSSELNVNALLLGDSALYLCASTLRGGQETQYFGPGTRLLVL.

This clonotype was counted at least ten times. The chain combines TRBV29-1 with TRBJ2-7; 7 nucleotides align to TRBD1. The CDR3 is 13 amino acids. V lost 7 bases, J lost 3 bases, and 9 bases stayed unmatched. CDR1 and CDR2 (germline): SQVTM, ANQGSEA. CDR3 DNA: TGCAGCGCGTTGACGGGACAGTTCTACGAGCAGTACTTC. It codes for CSALTGQFYEQYF.

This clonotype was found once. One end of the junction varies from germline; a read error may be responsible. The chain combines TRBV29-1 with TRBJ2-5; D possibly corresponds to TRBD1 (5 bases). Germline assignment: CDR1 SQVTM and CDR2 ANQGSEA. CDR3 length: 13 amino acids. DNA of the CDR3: TGCAGCGTTGAAGTAGGGGTCCAACAGACCCAGTACTTC. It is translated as CSVEVGVQQTQYF. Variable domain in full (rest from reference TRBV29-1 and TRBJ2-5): SAVISQKPSRDICQRGTSLTIQCQVDSQVTMMFWYRQQPGQSLTLIATANQGSEATYESGFVIDKFPISRPNLTFSTLTVSNMSPEDSSIYLCSVEVGVQQTQYFGPGTRLLVL.

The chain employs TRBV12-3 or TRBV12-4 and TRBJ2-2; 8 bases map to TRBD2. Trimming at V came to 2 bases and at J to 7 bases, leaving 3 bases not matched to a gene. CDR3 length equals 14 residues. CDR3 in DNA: TGTGCCAGCAGTTTAAGCGGGGGCCTCGGGGAGCTGTTTTTT. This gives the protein CASSLSGGLGELFF.